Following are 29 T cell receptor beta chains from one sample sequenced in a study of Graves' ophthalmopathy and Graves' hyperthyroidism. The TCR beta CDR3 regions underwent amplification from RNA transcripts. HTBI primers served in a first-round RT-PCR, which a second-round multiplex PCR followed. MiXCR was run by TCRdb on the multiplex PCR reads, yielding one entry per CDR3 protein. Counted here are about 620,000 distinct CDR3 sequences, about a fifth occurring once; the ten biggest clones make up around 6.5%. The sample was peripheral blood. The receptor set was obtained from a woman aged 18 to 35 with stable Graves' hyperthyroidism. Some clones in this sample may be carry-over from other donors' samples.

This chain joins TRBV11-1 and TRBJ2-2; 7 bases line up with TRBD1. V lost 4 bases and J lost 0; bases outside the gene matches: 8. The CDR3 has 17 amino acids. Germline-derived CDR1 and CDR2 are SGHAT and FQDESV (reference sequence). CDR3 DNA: TGTGCCAGCAGCTCGAGACAGGGAAGGTCGAACACCGGGGAGCTGTTTTTT. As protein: CASSSRQGRSNTGELFF.

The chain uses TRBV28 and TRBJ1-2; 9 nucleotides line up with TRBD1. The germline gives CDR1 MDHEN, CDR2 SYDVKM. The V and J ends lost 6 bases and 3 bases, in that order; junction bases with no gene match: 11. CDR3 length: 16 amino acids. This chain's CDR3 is CASRLQGAPSYYGYTF. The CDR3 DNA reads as TGTGCCAGCAGACTACAGGGGGCCCCTTCCTACTATGGCTACACCTTC.

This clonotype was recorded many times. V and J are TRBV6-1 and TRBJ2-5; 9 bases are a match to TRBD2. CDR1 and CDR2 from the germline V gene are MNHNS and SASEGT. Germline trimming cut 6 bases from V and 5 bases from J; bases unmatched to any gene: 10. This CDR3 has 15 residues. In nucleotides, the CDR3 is TGTGCCAGCAGGCTTGGGCGGGGGGGTTTTGAGACCCAGTACTTC. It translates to CASRLGRGGFETQYF.

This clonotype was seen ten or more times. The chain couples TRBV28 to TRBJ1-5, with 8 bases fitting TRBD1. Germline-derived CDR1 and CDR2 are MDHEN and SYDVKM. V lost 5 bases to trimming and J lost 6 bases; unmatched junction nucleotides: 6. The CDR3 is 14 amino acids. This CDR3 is CASSSPDRVQPQHF. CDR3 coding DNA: TGTGCCAGCAGTAGCCCGGACAGGGTTCAGCCCCAGCATTTT.

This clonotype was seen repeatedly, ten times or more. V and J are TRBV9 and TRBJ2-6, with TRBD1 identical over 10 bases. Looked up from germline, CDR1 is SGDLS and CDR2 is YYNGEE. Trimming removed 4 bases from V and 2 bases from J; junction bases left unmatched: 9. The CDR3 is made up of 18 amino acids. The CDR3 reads CASSNRDRGVPGANVLTF. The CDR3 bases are TGTGCCAGCAGCAACCGGGACAGGGGCGTTCCTGGGGCCAACGTCCTGACTTTC.

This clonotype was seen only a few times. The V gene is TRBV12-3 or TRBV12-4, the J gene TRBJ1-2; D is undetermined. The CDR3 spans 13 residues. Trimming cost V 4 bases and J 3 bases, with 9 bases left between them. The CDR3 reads CASSSSWDYGYTF. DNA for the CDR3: TGTGCCAGCAGTTCCTCTTGGGACTATGGCTACACCTTC.

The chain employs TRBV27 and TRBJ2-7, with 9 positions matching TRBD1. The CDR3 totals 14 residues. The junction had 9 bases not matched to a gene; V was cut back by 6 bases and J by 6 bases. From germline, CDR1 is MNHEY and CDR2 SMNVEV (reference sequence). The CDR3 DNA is TGTGCCAGCAGACCCGGGACAGGGCTGTCCGAGCAGTACTTC. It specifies CASRPGTGLSEQYF.

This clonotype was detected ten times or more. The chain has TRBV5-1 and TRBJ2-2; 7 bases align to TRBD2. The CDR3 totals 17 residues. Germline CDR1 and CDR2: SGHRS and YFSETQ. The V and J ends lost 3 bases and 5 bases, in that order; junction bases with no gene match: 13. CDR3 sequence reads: CASSSLGAGKVTGELFF. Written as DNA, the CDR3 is TGCGCCAGCAGCTCCCTGGGAGCGGGAAAGGTTACCGGGGAGCTGTTTTTT.

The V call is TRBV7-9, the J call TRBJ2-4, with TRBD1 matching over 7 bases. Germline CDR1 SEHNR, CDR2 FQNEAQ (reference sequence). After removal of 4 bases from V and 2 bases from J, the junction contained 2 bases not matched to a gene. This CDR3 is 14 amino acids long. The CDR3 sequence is CASSSGGPKNIQYF. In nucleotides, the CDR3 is TGTGCCAGCAGCTCAGGGGGTCCCAAAAACATTCAGTACTTC.

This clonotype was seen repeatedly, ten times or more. The CDR3 is CASSLEGLANYEQYF. The CDR3 DNA follows: TGTGCCAGCAGTTTAGAGGGACTAGCTAACTACGAGCAGTACTTC. This chain links TRBV12-3 or TRBV12-4 with TRBJ2-7, with TRBD2 matching over 9 bases. CDR3 size: 15 residues. Germline trimming cut 1 base from V and 3 bases from J; bases unmatched to any gene: 4.

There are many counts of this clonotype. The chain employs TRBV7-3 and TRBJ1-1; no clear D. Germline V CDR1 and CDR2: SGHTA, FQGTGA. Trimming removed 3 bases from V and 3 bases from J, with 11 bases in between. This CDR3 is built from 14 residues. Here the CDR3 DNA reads TGTGCCAGCAGCTTGGCGGGTACGGACACTGAAGCTTTCTTT. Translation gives CASSLAGTDTEAFF. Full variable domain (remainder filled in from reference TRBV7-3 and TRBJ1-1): GAGVSQTPSNKVTEKGKYVELRCDPISGHTALYWYRQSLGQGPEFLIYFQGTGAADDSGLPNDRFFAVRPEGSVSTLKIQRTERGDSAVYLCASSLAGTDTEAFFGQGTRLTVV.

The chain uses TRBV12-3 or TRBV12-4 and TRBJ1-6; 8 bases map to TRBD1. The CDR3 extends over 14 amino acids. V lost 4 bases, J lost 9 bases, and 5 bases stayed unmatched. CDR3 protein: CASSYADRVSPLHF. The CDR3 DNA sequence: TGTGCCAGCAGTTACGCGGACAGGGTTTCACCCCTCCACTTT.

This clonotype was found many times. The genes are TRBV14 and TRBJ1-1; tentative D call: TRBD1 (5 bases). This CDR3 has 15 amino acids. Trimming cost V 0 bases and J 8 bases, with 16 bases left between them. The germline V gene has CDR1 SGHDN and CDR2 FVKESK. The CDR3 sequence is CASSQDKGRRGEAFF. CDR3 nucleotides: TGTGCCAGCAGCCAAGATAAGGGGAGGCGTGGGGAAGCTTTCTTT.

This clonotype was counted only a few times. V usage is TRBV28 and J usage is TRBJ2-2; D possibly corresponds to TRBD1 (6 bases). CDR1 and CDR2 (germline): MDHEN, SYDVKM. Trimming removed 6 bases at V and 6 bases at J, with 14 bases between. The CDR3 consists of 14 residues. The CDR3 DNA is TGTGCCAGCAGCTCGGGCAGGGGCTCCGGGGAGCTGTTTTTT. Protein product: CASSSGRGSGELFF.

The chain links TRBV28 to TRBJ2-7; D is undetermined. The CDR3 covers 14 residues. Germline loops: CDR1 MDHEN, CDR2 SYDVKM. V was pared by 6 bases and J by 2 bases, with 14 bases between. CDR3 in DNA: TGTGCCAGCAGCCTTTATGGGGAAACCTACGAGCAGTACTTC. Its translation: CASSLYGETYEQYF.

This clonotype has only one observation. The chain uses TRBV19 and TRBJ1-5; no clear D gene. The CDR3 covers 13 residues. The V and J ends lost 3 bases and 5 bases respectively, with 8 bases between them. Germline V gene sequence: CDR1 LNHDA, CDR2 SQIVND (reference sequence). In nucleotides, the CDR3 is TGTGCCAGTAGTATCGGTTTAGATCAGCCCCAGCATTTT. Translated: CASSIGLDQPQHF. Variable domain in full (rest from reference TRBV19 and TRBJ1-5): DGGITQSPKYLFRKEGQNVTLSCEQNLNHDAMYWYRQDPGQGLRLIYYSQIVNDFQKGDIAEGYSVSREKKESFPLTVTSAQKNPTAFYLCASSIGLDQPQHFGDGTRLSIL.

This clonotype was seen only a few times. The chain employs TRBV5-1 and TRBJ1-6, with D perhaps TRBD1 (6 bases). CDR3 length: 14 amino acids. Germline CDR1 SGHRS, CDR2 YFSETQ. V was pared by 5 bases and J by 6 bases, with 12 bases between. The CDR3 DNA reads TGCGCCAGCAGGCCCTCCAGGGGTAATTCACCCCTCCACTTT. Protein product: CASRPSRGNSPLHF.

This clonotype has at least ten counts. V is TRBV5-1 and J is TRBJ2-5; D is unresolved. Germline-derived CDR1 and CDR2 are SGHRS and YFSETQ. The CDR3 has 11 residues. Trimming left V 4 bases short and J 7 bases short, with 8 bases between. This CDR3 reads CASSDLGTQYF. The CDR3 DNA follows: TGCGCCAGCAGCGATCTAGGGACCCAGTACTTC.

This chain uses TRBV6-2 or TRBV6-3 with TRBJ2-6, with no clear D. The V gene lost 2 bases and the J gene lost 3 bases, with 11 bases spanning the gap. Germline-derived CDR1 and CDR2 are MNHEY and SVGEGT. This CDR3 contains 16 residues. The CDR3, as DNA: TGTGCCAGCAGTTACGATTTCGGGTTTGGGGCCAACGTCCTGACTTTC. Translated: CASSYDFGFGANVLTF.

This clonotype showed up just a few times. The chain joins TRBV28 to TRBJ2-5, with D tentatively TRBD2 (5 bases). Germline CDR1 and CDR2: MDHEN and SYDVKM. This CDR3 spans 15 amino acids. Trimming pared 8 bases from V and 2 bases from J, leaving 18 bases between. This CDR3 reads CASGRGWSLQETQYF. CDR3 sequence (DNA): TGTGCCAGCGGTCGGGGATGGAGCCTACAAGAGACCCAGTACTTC.

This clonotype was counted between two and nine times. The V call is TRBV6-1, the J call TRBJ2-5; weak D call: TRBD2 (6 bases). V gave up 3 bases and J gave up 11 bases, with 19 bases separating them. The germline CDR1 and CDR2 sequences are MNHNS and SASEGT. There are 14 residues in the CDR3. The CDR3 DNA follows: TGTGCCAGCAGTGAGGGACTCGCCCAAGGGACTCAGTACTTC. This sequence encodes CASSEGLAQGTQYF.

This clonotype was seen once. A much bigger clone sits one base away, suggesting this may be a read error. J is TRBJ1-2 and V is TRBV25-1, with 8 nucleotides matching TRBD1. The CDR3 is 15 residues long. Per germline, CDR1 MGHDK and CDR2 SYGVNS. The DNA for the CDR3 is TGTGCCAGCAGTGCCTCGACAGGGGAGGACTACGGCTACGCCTTC. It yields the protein CASSASTGEDYGYAF.

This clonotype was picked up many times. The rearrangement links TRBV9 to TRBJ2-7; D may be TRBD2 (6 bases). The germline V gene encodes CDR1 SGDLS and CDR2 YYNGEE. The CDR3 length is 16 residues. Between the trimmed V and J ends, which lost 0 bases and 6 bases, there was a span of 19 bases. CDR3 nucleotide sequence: TGTGCCAGCAGCGTAGGTGGGGGGACCTACCCTACCGAGCAGTACTTC. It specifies CASSVGGGTYPTEQYF.

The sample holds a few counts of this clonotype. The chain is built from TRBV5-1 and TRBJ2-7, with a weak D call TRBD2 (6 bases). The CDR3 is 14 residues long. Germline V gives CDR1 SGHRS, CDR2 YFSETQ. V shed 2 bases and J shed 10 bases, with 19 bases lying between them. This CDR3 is CASSFFGGMSDQYF. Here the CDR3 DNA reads TGCGCCAGCAGCTTTTTCGGGGGAATGTCCGACCAGTACTTC.

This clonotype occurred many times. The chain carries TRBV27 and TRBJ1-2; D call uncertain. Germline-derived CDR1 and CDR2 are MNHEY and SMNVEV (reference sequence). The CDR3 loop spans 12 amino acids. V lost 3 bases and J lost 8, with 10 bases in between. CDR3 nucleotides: TGTGCCAGCAGTTTGGGTGGGGTGGGCTACACCTTC. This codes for CASSLGGVGYTF.

The CDR3 DNA reads as TGTGCCAGCACCTCCTATACAGGTTATAGCAATCAGCCCCAGCATTTT. This encodes CASTSYTGYSNQPQHF. The rearrangement joins TRBV5-5 to TRBJ1-5; D perhaps matches TRBD1 (5 bases). The CDR3 totals 16 residues. The germline CDR1 and CDR2 sequences are SGHKS and YYEKEE (reference sequence). V lost 6 bases and J 0 bases, leaving 16 bases between the germline ends. The full variable domain, completed using reference TRBV5-5 and TRBJ1-5, is DAGVTQSPTHLIKTRGQQVTLRCSPISGHKSVSWYQQVLGQGPQFIFQYYEKEERGRGNFPDRFSARQFPNYSSELNVNALLLGDSALYLCASTSYTGYSNQPQHFGDGTRLSIL.

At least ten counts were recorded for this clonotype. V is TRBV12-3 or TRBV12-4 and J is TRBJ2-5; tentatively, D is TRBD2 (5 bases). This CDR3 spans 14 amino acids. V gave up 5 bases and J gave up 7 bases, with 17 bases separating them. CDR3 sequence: CASSQTGMRGTQYF. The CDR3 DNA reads TGTGCCAGCAGTCAAACCGGGATGAGAGGGACCCAGTACTTC.

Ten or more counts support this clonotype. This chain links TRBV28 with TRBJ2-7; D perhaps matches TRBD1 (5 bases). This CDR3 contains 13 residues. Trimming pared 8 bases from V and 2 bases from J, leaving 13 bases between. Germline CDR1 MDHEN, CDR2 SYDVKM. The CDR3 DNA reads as TGTGCCAGCCTGGACACTGGAACCTACGAGCAGTACTTC. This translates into CASLDTGTYEQYF.

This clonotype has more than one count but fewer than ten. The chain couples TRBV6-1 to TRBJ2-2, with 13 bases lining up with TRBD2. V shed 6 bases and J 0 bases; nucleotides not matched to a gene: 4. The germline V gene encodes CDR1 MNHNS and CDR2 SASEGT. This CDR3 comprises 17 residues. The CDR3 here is CASRQLAGGPNTGELFF. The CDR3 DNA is TGTGCCAGCAGACAACTAGCGGGGGGGCCGAACACCGGGGAGCTGTTTTTT.